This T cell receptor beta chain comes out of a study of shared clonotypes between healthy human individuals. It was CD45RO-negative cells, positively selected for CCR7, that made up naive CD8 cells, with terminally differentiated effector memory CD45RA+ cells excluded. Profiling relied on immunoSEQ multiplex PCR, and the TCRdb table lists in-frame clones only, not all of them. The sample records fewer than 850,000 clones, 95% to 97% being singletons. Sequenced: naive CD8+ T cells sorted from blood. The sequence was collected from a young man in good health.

The DNA of the CDR3 is TGCAGCGTGGAGGAGGGGGACTATGGCTACACCTTC. This gives the protein CSVEEGDYGYTF. The chain joins TRBV29-1 to TRBJ1-2; D may be TRBD1 (6 bases). The CDR3 sequence is 12 residues long. Germline V gene data show CDR1 as SQVTM and CDR2 as ANQGSEA. Trimming took off 6 bases at V and 3 bases at J, with 11 bases between the two ends.